Listed here is a single TCR beta chain. Its antigen is unknown. Generated by immunoSEQ multiplex PCR, the TCRdb table keeps only in-frame clones and is missing some. The profile shows tens of thousands of clones, roughly 87% of them singletons. The sample's time point: week 47, end of study. Alongside topical imiquimod, each dose of vaccine comprised 300 ug of mutant IDH1 20-mer peptide. The donors had new WHO grade 3 or 4 astrocytomas; these were IDH1-mutant and ATRX-lost. The germline gives CDR1 SNHLY, CDR2 FYNNEI. Trimming took 0 bases from V and 15 from J, leaving 9 bases between them. The CDR3 length is 12 residues. These data belong to a study of a mutant IDH1 vaccine in newly diagnosed glioma. General study results and limits: Pseudoprogression seemed unrelated to changes in top peripheral T cell clonotypes.

This receptor was identified in a man aged 25 to 45 with glioma. Sequencing was performed on PBMCs, taken from a glioma patient whose treatment included an IDH1 peptide vaccine. J is TRBJ1-6 and V is TRBV2; D gene uncertain. CDR3 sequence reads: CASSEAIKILHF. Written as DNA, the CDR3 is TGTGCCAGCAGTGAAGCGATTAAAATCCTCCACTTT. Together with reference TRBV2 and TRBJ1-6, the CDR3 gives the full variable domain: EPEVTQTPSHQVTQMGQEVILRCVPISNHLYFYWYRQILGQKVEFLVSFYNNEISEKSEIFDDQFSVERPDGSNFTLKIRSTKLEDSAMYFCASSEAIKILHFGNGTRLTVT.